This T cell receptor (beta chain) came from a study of blood T cell repertoires in COVID-19. Looking at the study overall: T cells, B-cell-depleted T cells, or PBMCs provided the cDNA or gDNA that served as material.

Original data processing: Nucleated cell number was recorded as an estimate derived from reference gene primer amplification. Generated by immunoSEQ multiplex PCR, the TCRdb table keeps only in-frame clones and is missing some. D and trimming come from the DNA, and the V and J calls and clone size come from that table. The sample has about 440,000 clones, approximately 89% seen once. About this clone itself: At one boundary the junction diverges from the germline segment, which might be a read error.

This CDR3 spans 13 amino acids. CDR1 and CDR2 (germline): SGDLS, YYNGEE. The receptor comes from a woman in her forties or fifties with COVID-19, enrolled during active disease. V and J are TRBV9 and TRBJ2-1; TRBD2 matches at 7 bases. Source material: peripheral blood. Written as DNA, the CDR3 is TGTGCCAGCAGCCCCGGGGACTACAATGCGCAGTTCTTC. It yields the protein CASSPGDYNAQFF.